Given below is one T cell receptor (beta chain) in context. Its matching antigen is unknown. This record belongs to a study of radiation and T cells in renal cell carcinoma. Whole-study findings and limits: Top tumor clonotypes rose in blood 2 weeks post-radiation, then contracted.

Time point reported: baseline pretreatment blood. Indicated treatment: 15 Gy SBRT to primary tumor, nephrectomy 4 weeks later. The CDR3 extends over 14 amino acids. Trimming removed 0 bases at V and 7 bases at J, with 12 bases between. Germline CDR1 and CDR2: SQVTM and ANQGSEA. Sequencing was performed with immunoSEQ multiplex PCR; in TCRdb, only in-frame clones are kept and a portion is missing. The sample comprises 140,000 or so clones, about 88% of which are singletons, and about 12% rests with the top ten. The receptor comes from a woman aged 50 to 60 with renal cell carcinoma. V is TRBV29-1 and J is TRBJ1-4; perhaps TRBD1 as D (5 bases). The starting material was blood, obtained from a patient whose treatment included radiotherapy and nephrectomy. DNA for the CDR3: TGCAGCGTTGAAGAAAACCGGAGGGGTGAAAAACTGTTTTTT. Translated, it gives CSVEENRRGEKLFF.